This TCR beta chain came from a study of graft-versus-host responses after intestinal transplantation. Background on the study: Recipients got multivisceral, liver-intestinal, or isolated intestinal transplants.

The CDR3 has 16 residues. Germline CDR1 LGHNA, CDR2 YNFKEQ. V lost 0 bases to trimming and J lost 1 base; unmatched junction nucleotides: 3. Study-wide results and caveats: Graft-donor T cell macrochimerism in patients accompanied high graft-versus-host to host-versus-graft clonal ratios in allografts. Marrow from the recipient contained GvH clones, some of which had appeared first in ileum or blood. Peak GvH clone levels in circulation were associated with early post-transplant HvG declines.

Sequenced by immunoSEQ multiplex PCR; TCRdb stores in-frame clones only, minus some. The table has approximately 100,000 clones, more than 75% seen once. On this clone itself: Its matching antigen is unknown.

The material was PBMCs, obtained 255 days after intestinal transplant. The chain recombines TRBV4-2 with TRBJ2-3; 8 nucleotides match TRBD2. The TCR originated in a human patient who received an intestinal transplant, so some T cells may come from the graft donor. CDR3 in DNA: TGTGCCAGCAGCCAAGATCTAGCGGGTGGCACAGATACGCAGTATTTT. It encodes CASSQDLAGGTDTQYF.